The source of this T cell receptor (beta chain) is a study of blood T cell repertoires in COVID-19. In germline, CDR1 is SGHDT, CDR2 YYEEEE. The CDR3 runs to 15 residues. Trimming removed 4 bases from V and 7 bases from J; junction bases left unmatched: 8. Per the original data handling: Researchers report that nucleated cell counts were estimated from reference gene primer amplification. Method: immunoSEQ multiplex PCR; TCRdb's copy keeps in-frame clones and lacks some. The V and J calls and the clone size are those of that table, but D and trimming were determined from the DNA. The data contain 400,000 to 550,000 clones, roughly 90% of them singletons.

The chain couples TRBV5-6 to TRBJ2-1; 10 bases align to TRBD1. This TCR derives from a woman aged 25 to 39 with acute or convalescent COVID-19. Source material: peripheral blood. The CDR3 nucleotides are TGTGCCAGCAGCGCTCGGGACAGGGGATGGAATGAGCAGTTCTTC. It translates to CASSARDRGWNEQFF. Complete variable domain (other parts from reference TRBV5-6 and TRBJ2-1): DAGVTQSPTHLIKTRGQQVTLRCSPKSGHDTVSWYQQALGQGPQFIFQYYEEEERQRGNFPDRFSGHQFPNYSSELNVNALLLGDSALYLCASSARDRGWNEQFFGPGTRLTVL.